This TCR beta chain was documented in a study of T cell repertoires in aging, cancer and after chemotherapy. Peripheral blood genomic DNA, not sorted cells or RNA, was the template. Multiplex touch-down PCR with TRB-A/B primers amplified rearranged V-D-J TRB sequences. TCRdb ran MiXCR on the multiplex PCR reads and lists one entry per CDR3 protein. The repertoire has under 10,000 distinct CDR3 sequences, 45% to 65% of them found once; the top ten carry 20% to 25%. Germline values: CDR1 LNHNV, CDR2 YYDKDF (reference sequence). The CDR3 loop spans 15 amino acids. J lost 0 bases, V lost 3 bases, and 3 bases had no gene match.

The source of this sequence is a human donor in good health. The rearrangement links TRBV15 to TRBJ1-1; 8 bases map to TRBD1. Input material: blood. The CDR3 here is CATSRTGAMNTEAFF. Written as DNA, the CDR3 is TGTGCCACCAGCAGGACAGGGGCCATGAACACTGAAGCTTTCTTT.